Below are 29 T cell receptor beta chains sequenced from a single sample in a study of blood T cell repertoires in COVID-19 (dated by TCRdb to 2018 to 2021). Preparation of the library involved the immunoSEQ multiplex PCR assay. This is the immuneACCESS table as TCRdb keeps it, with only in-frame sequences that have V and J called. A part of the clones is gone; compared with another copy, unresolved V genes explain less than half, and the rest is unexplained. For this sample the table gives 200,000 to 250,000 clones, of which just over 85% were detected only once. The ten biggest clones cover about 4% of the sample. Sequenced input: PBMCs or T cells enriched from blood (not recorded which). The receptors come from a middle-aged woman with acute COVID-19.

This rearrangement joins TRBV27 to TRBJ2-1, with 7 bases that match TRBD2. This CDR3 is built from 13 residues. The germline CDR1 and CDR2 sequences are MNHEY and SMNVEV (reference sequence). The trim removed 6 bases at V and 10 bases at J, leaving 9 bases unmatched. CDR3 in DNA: TGTGCCAGCAGGGCCCAGGGAGCGGGGGAGCAGTTCTTC. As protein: CASRAQGAGEQFF.

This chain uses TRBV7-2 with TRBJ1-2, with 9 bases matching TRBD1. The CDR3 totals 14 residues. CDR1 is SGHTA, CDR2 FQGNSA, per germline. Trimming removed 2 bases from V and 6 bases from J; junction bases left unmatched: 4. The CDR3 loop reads CASSLFDRGDGYTF. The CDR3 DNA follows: TGTGCCAGCAGCTTATTTGACAGGGGGGATGGCTACACCTTC.

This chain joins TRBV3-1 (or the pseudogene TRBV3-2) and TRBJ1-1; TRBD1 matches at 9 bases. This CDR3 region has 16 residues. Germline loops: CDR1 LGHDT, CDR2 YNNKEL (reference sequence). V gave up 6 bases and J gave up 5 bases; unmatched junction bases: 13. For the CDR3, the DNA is TGTGCCAGCAGTTATAACACCGGGACAGGGACAACTGAAGCTTTCTTT. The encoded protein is CASSYNTGTGTTEAFF.

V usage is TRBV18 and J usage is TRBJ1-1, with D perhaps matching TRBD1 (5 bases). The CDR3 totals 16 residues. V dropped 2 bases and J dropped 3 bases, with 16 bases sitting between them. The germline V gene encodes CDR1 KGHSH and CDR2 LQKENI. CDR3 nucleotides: TGTGCCAGCTCACCAACAAGGGGAAATTGGGACACTGAAGCTTTCTTT. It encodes CASSPTRGNWDTEAFF.

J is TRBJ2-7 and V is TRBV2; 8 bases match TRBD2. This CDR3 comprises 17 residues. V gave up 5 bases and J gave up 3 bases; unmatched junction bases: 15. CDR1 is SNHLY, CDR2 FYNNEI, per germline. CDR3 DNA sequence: TGTGCCAGCAGTACCCCCCCCGGGGGGGAGGAGGACTACGAGCAGTACTTC. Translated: CASSTPPGGEEDYEQYF.

CDR3 sequence reads: CASSIRRDLNSPLHF. CDR3 nucleotide sequence: TGTGCCAGTAGTATCCGGAGGGATTTGAATTCACCCCTCCACTTT. The chain carries TRBV19 and TRBJ1-6, with D hard to call. Germline V gene sequence: CDR1 LNHDA, CDR2 SQIVND (reference sequence). The V end lost 3 bases, the J end lost 7 bases, and 13 bases lay between the germline ends. This CDR3 comprises 15 residues.

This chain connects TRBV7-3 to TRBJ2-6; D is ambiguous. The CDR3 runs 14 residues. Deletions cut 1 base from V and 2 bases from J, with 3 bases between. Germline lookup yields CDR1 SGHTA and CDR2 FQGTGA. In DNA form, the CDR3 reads TGTGCCAGCAGCTTAAGGCCTGGGGCCAACGTCCTGACTTTC. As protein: CASSLRPGANVLTF.

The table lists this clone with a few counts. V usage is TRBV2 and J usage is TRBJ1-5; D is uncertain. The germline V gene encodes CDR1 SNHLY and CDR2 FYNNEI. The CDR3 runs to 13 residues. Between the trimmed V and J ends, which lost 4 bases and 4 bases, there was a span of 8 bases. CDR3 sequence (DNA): TGTGCCAGCAGTGCCGGGGTGAATCAGCCCCAGCATTTT. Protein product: CASSAGVNQPQHF.

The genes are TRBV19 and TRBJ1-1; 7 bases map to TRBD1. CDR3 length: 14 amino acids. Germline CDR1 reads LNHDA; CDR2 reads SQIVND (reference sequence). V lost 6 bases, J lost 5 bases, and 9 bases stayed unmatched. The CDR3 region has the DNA TGTGCCAGTAGGATCGCGTCAGGGGGGACTGAAGCTTTCTTT. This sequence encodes CASRIASGGTEAFF.

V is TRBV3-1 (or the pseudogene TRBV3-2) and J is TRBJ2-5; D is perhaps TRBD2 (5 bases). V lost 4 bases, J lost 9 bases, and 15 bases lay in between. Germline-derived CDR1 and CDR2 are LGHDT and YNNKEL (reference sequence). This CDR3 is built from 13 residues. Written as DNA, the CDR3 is TGTGCCAGCAGCCTGGCGGAGGATCGGGCCCAGTACTTC. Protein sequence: CASSLAEDRAQYF.

The CDR3 nucleotides are TGCGCCAGCAGCTTAAGCCAGGTCTCTGGAAACACCATATATTTT. It yields the protein CASSLSQVSGNTIYF. The chain uses TRBV5-1 and TRBJ1-3; unclear D gene. The CDR3 totals 15 residues. V lost 2 bases and J 0 bases, leaving 9 bases between the germline ends. The germline V gene encodes CDR1 SGHRS and CDR2 YFSETQ.

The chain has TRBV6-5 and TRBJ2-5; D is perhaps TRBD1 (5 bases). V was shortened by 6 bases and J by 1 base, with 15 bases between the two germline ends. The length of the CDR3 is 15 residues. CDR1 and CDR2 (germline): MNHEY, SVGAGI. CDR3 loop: CASRKATVPQETQYF. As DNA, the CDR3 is TGTGCCAGCAGGAAAGCGACAGTACCCCAAGAGACCCAGTACTTC.

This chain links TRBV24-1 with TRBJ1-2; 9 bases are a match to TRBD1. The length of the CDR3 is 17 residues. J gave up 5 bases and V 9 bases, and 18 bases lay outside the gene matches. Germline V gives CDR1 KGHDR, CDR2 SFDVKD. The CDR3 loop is CATEPLLQGANRYGYTF. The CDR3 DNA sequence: TGTGCCACCGAGCCTCTACTACAGGGGGCAAATAGGTATGGCTACACCTTC.

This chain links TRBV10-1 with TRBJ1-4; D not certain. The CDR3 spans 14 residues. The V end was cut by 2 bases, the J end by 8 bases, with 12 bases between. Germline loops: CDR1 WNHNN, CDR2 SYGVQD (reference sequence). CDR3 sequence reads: CASSEDYAREKLFF. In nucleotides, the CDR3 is TGCGCCAGCAGTGAGGACTACGCGCGAGAAAAACTGTTTTTT.

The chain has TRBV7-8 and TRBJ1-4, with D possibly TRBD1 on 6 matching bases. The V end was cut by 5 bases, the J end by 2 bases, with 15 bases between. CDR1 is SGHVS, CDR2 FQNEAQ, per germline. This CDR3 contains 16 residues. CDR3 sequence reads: CASSMTRGGTNEKLFF. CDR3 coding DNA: TGTGCCAGCAGCATGACCCGGGGGGGCACTAATGAAAAACTGTTTTTT.

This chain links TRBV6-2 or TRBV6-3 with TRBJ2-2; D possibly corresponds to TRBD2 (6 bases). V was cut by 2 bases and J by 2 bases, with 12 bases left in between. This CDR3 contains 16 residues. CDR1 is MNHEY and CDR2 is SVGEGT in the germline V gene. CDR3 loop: CASSYRGSYNTGELFF. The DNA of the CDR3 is TGTGCCAGCAGTTACCGGGGGTCTTATAACACCGGGGAGCTGTTTTTT.

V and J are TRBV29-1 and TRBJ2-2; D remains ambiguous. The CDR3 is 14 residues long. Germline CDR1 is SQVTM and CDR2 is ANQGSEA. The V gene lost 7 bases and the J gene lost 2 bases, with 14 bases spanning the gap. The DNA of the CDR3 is TGCAGCGCCCGTCCGACAACTAACACCGGGGAGCTGTTTTTT. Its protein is CSARPTTNTGELFF.

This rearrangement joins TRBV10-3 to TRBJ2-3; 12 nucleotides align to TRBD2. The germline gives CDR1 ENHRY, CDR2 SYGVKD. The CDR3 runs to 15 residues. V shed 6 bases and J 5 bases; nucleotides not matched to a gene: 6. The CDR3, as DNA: TGTGCCATCAGGGCTAGCGGGGGGGTCCTAGATACGCAGTATTTT. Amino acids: CAIRASGGVLDTQYF.

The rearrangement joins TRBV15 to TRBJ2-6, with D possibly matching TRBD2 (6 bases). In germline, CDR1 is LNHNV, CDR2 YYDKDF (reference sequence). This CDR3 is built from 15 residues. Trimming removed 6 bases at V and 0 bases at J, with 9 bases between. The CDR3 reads CATRRGSSGANVLTF. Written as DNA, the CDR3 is TGTGCCACCAGGCGGGGCAGCTCTGGGGCCAACGTCCTGACTTTC.

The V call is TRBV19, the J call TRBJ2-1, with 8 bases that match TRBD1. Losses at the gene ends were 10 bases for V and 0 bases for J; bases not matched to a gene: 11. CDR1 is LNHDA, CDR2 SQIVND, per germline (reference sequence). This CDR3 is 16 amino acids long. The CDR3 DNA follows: TGTGCCACCGTAAAACGACAGGGGAGCTCCTACAATGAGCAGTTCTTC. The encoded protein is CATVKRQGSSYNEQFF.

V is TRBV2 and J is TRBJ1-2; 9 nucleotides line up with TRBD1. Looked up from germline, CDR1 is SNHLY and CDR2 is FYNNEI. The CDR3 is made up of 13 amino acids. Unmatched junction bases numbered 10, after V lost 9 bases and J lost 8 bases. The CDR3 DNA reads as TGTGCCAGAATCCTACAGGGGGCAAGAGGCTACACCTTC. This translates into CARILQGARGYTF.

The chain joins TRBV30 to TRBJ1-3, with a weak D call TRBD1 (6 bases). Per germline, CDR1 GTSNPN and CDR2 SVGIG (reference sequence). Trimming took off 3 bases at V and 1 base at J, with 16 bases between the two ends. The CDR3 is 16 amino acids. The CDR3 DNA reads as TGTGCCTGGAGAGACCCCAGGGGAAAGTCTGGAAACACCATATATTTT. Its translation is CAWRDPRGKSGNTIYF.

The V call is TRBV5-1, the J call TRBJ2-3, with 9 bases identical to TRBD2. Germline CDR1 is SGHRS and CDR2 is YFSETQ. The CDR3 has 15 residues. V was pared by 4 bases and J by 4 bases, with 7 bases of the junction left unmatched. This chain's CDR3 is CASSPPAGGADTQYF. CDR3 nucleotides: TGCGCCAGCAGCCCGCCAGCGGGGGGAGCAGATACGCAGTATTTT.

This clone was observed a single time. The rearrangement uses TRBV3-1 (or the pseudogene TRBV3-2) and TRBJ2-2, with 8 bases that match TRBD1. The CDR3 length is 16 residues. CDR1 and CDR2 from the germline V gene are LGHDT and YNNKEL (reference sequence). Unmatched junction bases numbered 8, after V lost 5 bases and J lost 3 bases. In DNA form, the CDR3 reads TGTGCCAGCAGCTTTACAGGGGGTATTTACACCGGGGAGCTGTTTTTT. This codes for CASSFTGGIYTGELFF.

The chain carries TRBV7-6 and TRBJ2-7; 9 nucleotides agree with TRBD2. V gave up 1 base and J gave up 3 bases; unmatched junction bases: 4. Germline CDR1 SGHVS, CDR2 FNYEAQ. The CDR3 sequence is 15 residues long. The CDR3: CASSLGGGGVYEQYF. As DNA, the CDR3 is TGTGCCAGCAGCTTAGGCGGGGGGGGAGTCTACGAGCAGTACTTC.

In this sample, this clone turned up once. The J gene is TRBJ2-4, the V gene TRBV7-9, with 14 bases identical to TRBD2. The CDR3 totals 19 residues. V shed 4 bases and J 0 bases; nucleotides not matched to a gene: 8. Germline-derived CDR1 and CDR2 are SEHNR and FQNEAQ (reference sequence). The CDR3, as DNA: TGTGCCAGCAGCTCCCTGGGACTAGCGGGGGAACTAGCCAAAAACATTCAGTACTTC. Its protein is CASSSLGLAGELAKNIQYF.

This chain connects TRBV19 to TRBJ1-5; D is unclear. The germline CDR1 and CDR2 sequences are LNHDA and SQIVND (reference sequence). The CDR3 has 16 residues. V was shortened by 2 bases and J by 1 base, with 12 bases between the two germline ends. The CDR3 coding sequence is TGTGCCAGTAGTATAACAACAGATTGGAGCAATCAGCCCCAGCATTTT. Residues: CASSITTDWSNQPQHF.

CDR3 bases: TGTGCCAGCAGCTTACAGGGGTCCTATGGCTACACCTTC. The encoded protein is CASSLQGSYGYTF. This chain connects TRBV11-2 to TRBJ1-2, with TRBD1 as a possible D gene (6 bases). The CDR3 loop spans 13 amino acids. Germline V gene sequence: CDR1 SGHAT, CDR2 FQNNGV. With 2 bases removed from V and 4 bases from J, the gap between germline ends came to 8 bases.

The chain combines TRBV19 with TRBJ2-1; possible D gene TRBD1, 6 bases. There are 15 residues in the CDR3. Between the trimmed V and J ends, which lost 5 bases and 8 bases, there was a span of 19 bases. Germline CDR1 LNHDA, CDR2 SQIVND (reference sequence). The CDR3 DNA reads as TGTGCCAGTAGTTCATGGACAGTGGCCTCCGATGAGCAGTTCTTC. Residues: CASSSWTVASDEQFF.